One sample yielded the 21 T cell receptor beta chains listed below, sequenced in a study of blood T cell repertoires in COVID-19. TCRdb's copy holds only in-frame clones and misses some; the assay was immunoSEQ multiplex PCR. There are 270,000 or so clones in the sample; around 92% occur only once, and around 10% lies in the top ten. Sample: peripheral blood. Receptors were obtained from a woman aged 25-40 years with COVID-19, enrolled during active disease.

The chain links TRBV24-1 to TRBJ1-2; 7 nucleotides align to TRBD1. The V gene's germline CDR1 is KGHDR and CDR2 SFDVKD. The trim removed 4 bases at V and 4 bases at J, leaving 2 bases unmatched. The CDR3 covers 13 residues. DNA of the CDR3: TGTGCCACCAGTGAGGGACAGAGCTATGGCTACACCTTC. Its translation: CATSEGQSYGYTF.

This chain connects TRBV28 to TRBJ2-3, with 7 positions matching TRBD2. V lost 5 bases to trimming and J lost 1 base; unmatched junction nucleotides: 6. Per the germline V gene, CDR1 is MDHEN and CDR2 is SYDVKM. The CDR3 extends over 15 amino acids. CDR3 bases: TGTGCCAGCAGTAGCGGGGCCGAGGGCACAGATACGCAGTATTTT. Its protein product is CASSSGAEGTDTQYF.

This rearrangement joins TRBV3-1 (or the pseudogene TRBV3-2) to TRBJ2-5; D possibly corresponds to TRBD1 (6 bases). Germline V gene lookup returns CDR1 LGHDT and CDR2 YNNKEL (reference sequence). The V end was cut by 2 bases, the J end by 4 bases, with 11 bases between. The CDR3 consists of 14 residues. The CDR3, as DNA: TGTGCCAGCAGCCAACTCGTACAGGGAGAGACCCAGTACTTC. Protein: CASSQLVQGETQYF.

This chain connects TRBV6-5 to TRBJ1-2; perhaps TRBD1 as D (6 bases). The CDR3 has 14 residues. Looked up from germline, CDR1 is MNHEY and CDR2 is SVGAGI. V lost 0 bases and J 1 base, leaving 6 bases between the germline ends. CDR3 bases: TGTGCCAGCAGTTACTCGGACAGTAACTATGGCTACACCTTC. Its protein product is CASSYSDSNYGYTF.

This chain uses TRBV7-9 with TRBJ2-1; TRBD2 agrees at 8 bases. Germline lookup yields CDR1 SEHNR and CDR2 FQNEAQ (reference sequence). V trimming: 5 bases; J trimming: 7 bases; junction bases outside the gene matches: 10. The CDR3 has 15 amino acids. In DNA, the CDR3 is TGTGCCAGCAGCCCATCGGGGGGGCCGGCGAATGAGCAGTTCTTC. It translates to CASSPSGGPANEQFF.

The chain combines TRBV30 with TRBJ2-2; TRBD2 might be the D (6 bases). Germline V gives CDR1 GTSNPN, CDR2 SVGIG (reference sequence). V gave up 4 bases and J gave up 5 bases, with 8 bases separating them. This CDR3 comprises 12 residues. In nucleotides, the CDR3 is TGTGCCTGGACGGGGGTGACCGGGGAGCTGTTTTTT. Its translation: CAWTGVTGELFF.

The chain has TRBV5-4 and TRBJ1-1, with a weak D call TRBD1 (6 bases). V lost 3 bases, J lost 3 bases, and 15 bases lay in between. Germline-derived CDR1 and CDR2 are SGHNT and YYREEE (reference sequence). This CDR3 has 15 residues. The CDR3 protein is CASSSLTGGDTEAFF. CDR3 sequence (DNA): TGTGCCAGCAGCTCCCTGACAGGCGGTGACACTGAAGCTTTCTTT.

The V and J genes are TRBV9 and TRBJ2-5, with D perhaps matching TRBD1 (6 bases). The CDR3 is 16 amino acids. Trimming shortened V by 4 bases and J by 5 bases, and 21 bases separated the two germline ends. Germline V gives CDR1 SGDLS, CDR2 YYNGEE. The CDR3 spells CASSRVLAGVWETQYF. The CDR3 DNA is TGTGCCAGCAGCCGCGTGTTAGCAGGGGTCTGGGAGACCCAGTACTTC.

The chain recombines TRBV9 with TRBJ2-1; TRBD2 agrees at 8 bases. V shed 7 bases and J 10 bases; nucleotides not matched to a gene: 19. Germline lookup yields CDR1 SGDLS and CDR2 YYNGEE. The CDR3 sequence is 16 residues long. CDR3 DNA sequence: TGTGCCAGCGCGAGGCAGGGGTCAAGCGGGGGAGCCGAGCAGTTCTTC. Protein sequence: CASARQGSSGGAEQFF.

The chain has TRBV5-1 and TRBJ1-6; weak D call: TRBD1 (5 bases). The CDR3 extends over 13 amino acids. Germline V gene sequence: CDR1 SGHRS, CDR2 YFSETQ. Trimming pared 5 bases from V and 6 bases from J, leaving 9 bases between. The CDR3 bases are TGCGCCAGCAGAGACAGTTTTAATTCACCCCTCCACTTT. It yields the protein CASRDSFNSPLHF.

J is TRBJ1-2 and V is TRBV18; TRBD1 matches at 9 bases. This CDR3 spans 14 amino acids. After removal of 3 bases from V and 7 bases from J, the junction contained 6 bases not matched to a gene. Germline-derived CDR1 and CDR2 are KGHSH and LQKENI. CDR3: CASSPTDRGLGYTF. As DNA, the CDR3 is TGTGCCAGCTCACCGACGGACAGGGGACTTGGCTACACCTTC.

This sequence joins TRBV5-4 and TRBJ1-1; no reliable D call. This CDR3 is built from 13 residues. Germline assignment: CDR1 SGHNT and CDR2 YYREEE (reference sequence). V lost 0 bases, J lost 0 bases, and 3 bases lay in between. The CDR3 coding sequence is TGTGCCAGCAGCTTGGTCATGAACACTGAAGCTTTCTTT. Translating it yields CASSLVMNTEAFF.

The genes are TRBV19 and TRBJ2-1, with unresolved D. Germline values: CDR1 LNHDA, CDR2 SQIVND (reference sequence). This CDR3 is built from 16 residues. Trimming pared 1 base from V and 2 bases from J, leaving 12 bases between. The CDR3 loop is CASSIGQMKTYNEQFF. In nucleotides, the CDR3 is TGTGCCAGTAGTATAGGGCAGATGAAAACCTACAATGAGCAGTTCTTC.

The chain has TRBV4-1 and TRBJ1-2; D ambiguous. V was trimmed by 4 bases and J by 5 bases, leaving 11 bases between them. This CDR3 has 13 amino acids. Germline CDR1 and CDR2: MGHRA and YSYEKL. CDR3 sequence reads: CASSPRPNYGYTF. For the CDR3, the DNA is TGCGCCAGCAGCCCGAGGCCCAATTATGGCTACACCTTC.

V usage is TRBV18 and J usage is TRBJ1-2; D is uncertain. This CDR3 region has 16 residues. In germline, CDR1 is KGHSH, CDR2 LQKENI. V lost 5 bases and J lost 3, with 19 bases in between. This chain's CDR3 is CASSSAERREDYGYTF. The CDR3 nucleotides read TGTGCCAGCTCATCCGCGGAGAGACGTGAGGACTATGGCTACACCTTC. The full variable domain, completed using reference TRBV18 and TRBJ1-2, is NAGVMQNPRHLVRRRGQEARLRCSPMKGHSHVYWYRQLPEEGLKFMVYLQKENIIDESGMPKERFSAEFPKEGPSILRIQQVVRGDSAAYFCASSSAERREDYGYTFGSGTRLTVV.

The chain uses TRBV4-1 and TRBJ1-5; D remains ambiguous. Germline-derived CDR1 and CDR2 are MGHRA and YSYEKL. The CDR3 covers 13 residues. V shed 1 base and J shed 5 bases, with 6 bases lying between them. The CDR3 nucleotides are TGCGCCAGCAGCCAAGCGGGTGATCAGCCCCAGCATTTT. Protein product: CASSQAGDQPQHF.

The rearrangement joins TRBV25-1 to TRBJ1-5, with 7 bases lining up with TRBD1. The CDR3 extends over 17 amino acids. Germline V CDR1 and CDR2: MGHDK, SYGVNS. With 6 bases clipped from V and 4 bases from J, the junction kept 15 bases outside the gene matches. Here the CDR3 DNA reads TGTGCCAGCAGCATCGCTCCCCGGGACAGAATAAATCAGCCCCAGCATTTT. The encoded protein is CASSIAPRDRINQPQHF. Full variable domain (outside the CDR3, taken from reference TRBV25-1 and TRBJ1-5): EADIYQTPRYLVIGTGKKITLECSQTMGHDKMYWYQQDPGMELHLIHYSYGVNSTEKGDLSSESTVSRIRTEHFPLTLESARPSHTSQYLCASSIAPRDRINQPQHFGDGTRLSIL.

The table lists this clone with a count of one. The V gene is TRBV24-1, the J gene TRBJ2-5; 7 bases fit TRBD2. Trimming at V came to 3 bases and at J to 4 bases, leaving 1 base not matched to a gene. Germline loops: CDR1 KGHDR, CDR2 SFDVKD. The CDR3 length is 13 residues. DNA of the CDR3: TGTGCCACCAGTGATCCGGGGGGAGAGACCCAGTACTTC. Its protein product is CATSDPGGETQYF.

CDR3 bases: TGTGCCAGCAGCTTAACAGGGGTTAACACCATATATTTT. This sequence encodes CASSLTGVNTIYF. The gene calls are TRBV7-2 and TRBJ1-3, with 7 bases aligning to TRBD1. The CDR3 consists of 13 residues. Per germline, CDR1 SGHTA and CDR2 FQGNSA. Trimming removed 2 bases from V and 7 bases from J; junction bases left unmatched: 2.

The chain is built from TRBV5-1 and TRBJ1-2; D possibly corresponds to TRBD1 (6 bases). V lost 4 bases to trimming and J lost 7 bases, with 11 bases between them. From germline, CDR1 is SGHRS and CDR2 YFSETQ. The CDR3 is 12 amino acids. The CDR3 spells CASSAGTTGYTF. DNA for the CDR3: TGCGCCAGCAGCGCCGGGACAACTGGCTACACCTTC. The complete variable domain, with remaining parts taken from reference TRBV5-1 and TRBJ1-2, reads KAGVTQTPRYLIKTRGQQVTLSCSPISGHRSVSWYQQTPGQGLQFLFEYFSETQRNKGNFPGRFSGRQFSNSRSEMNVSTLELGDSALYLCASSAGTTGYTFGSGTRLTVV.

V usage is TRBV5-6 and J usage is TRBJ2-3; D remains ambiguous. Trimming removed 2 bases at V and 0 bases at J, with 7 bases between. Germline-derived CDR1 and CDR2 are SGHDT and YYEEEE. This CDR3 has 14 residues. The DNA of the CDR3 is TGTGCCAGCAGCTTACAGATAAGCACAGATACGCAGTATTTT. This gives the protein CASSLQISTDTQYF.